This T cell receptor (beta chain) was captured in a study of radiation and T cells in renal cell carcinoma. Stated time point: blood 4 weeks post-SBRT, at nephrectomy. Stated treatment: 15 Gy SBRT to primary tumor, nephrectomy 4 weeks later. Method: immunoSEQ multiplex PCR; TCRdb's copy keeps in-frame clones and lacks some. Here the sample spans some 78,000 clones, about 88% being singletons. V lost 2 bases to trimming and J lost 7 bases; unmatched junction nucleotides: 11. CDR3 length: 14 amino acids. Germline-derived CDR1 and CDR2 are GTSNPN and SVGIG (reference sequence). The chain links TRBV30 to TRBJ2-7; 7 bases are a match to TRBD2. Sequenced material: blood, taken from a patient whose treatment included radiotherapy and nephrectomy. The sequence was obtained from an older woman with renal cell carcinoma. CDR3 DNA: TGTGCCTGGAGTTCGGACTGGCCGGGAGGTGAGCAGTACTTC. It yields the protein CAWSSDWPGGEQYF.